This TCR beta chain was profiled in a study of cytomegalovirus exposure and HLA in healthy donors. Study-level results: HLA restriction was apparent for most CMV-associated TCR beta chains in a later analysis. Usually a TCR sequence was rare, but some public TCRs were found in many donors. Reportedly, cytomegalovirus status was diagnosed with high sensitivity and specificity.

Germline CDR1 reads MNHEY; CDR2 reads SMNVEV (reference sequence). V was clipped by 3 bases and J by 7 bases, with 18 bases between them. This CDR3 spans 16 amino acids. Comments on this clone: What it binds is unknown.

PCR used 60 Vbeta primers and 13 Jbeta primers. How the authors handled the data: Roughly 11 million of the approximately 80 million unique TCR beta chains counted in a later analysis were shared. Repertoires were generated with immunoSEQ multiplex PCR, while TCRdb's copy carries only in-frame clones and drops some. For V, J and clone size, that table is used; D and trimming come from the DNA. The sample holds tens of thousands of clones, nearly 80% seen once. This chain connects TRBV27 to TRBJ2-2; D gene ambiguous. What was sequenced was PBMCs. This TCR derives from a middle-aged woman in good health and CMV-seropositive. The CDR3 reads CASSFLALLPRGELFF. CDR3 nucleotide sequence: TGTGCCAGCAGTTTCCTGGCCCTTCTCCCCCGCGGGGAGCTGTTTTTT.